A single sample is the source of the 26 T cell receptor beta chains below, sequenced in a study of identical twins. TCRdb processed the 5' RACE reads anew with MiXCR; each CDR3 protein has one entry. The sample comprises 1.5 million to 2 million distinct CDR3 sequences, around a third of which are singletons, and roughly 0.3% rests with the top ten. The sample was cord blood. The receptors stem from a newborn girl in good health.

This sequence joins TRBV20-1 and TRBJ2-7, with D unresolved. The CDR3 has 16 residues. Trimming stripped 4 bases from V and 0 bases from J, with 19 bases between. The germline V gene encodes CDR1 DFQATT and CDR2 SNEGSKA (reference sequence). In DNA form, the CDR3 reads TGCAGTGCTACCCCCGTCCCCCAGGACCGCTCCTACGAGCAGTACTTC. This sequence encodes CSATPVPQDRSYEQYF.

V gene TRBV3-1 combines with J gene TRBJ2-3; 8 bases line up with TRBD2. The CDR3 contains 14 residues. Germline V gene sequence: CDR1 LGHDT, CDR2 YNNKEL (reference sequence). J lost 4 bases, V lost 3 bases, and 3 bases had no gene match. CDR3 loop: CASSHGGAPDTQYF. The DNA of the CDR3 is TGTGCCAGCAGCCACGGGGGGGCCCCAGATACGCAGTATTTT.

The chain has TRBV24-1 and TRBJ2-1; TRBD1 aligns across 12 bases. CDR3 length: 14 residues. Per the germline V gene, CDR1 is KGHDR and CDR2 is SFDVKD. After removal of 6 bases from V and 7 bases from J, the junction contained 3 bases not matched to a gene. DNA for the CDR3: TGTGCCACCAGTCCGGGACAGGGGGCAAATGAGCAGTTCTTC. This encodes CATSPGQGANEQFF.

The rearrangement uses TRBV12-2 and TRBJ2-3. TRBV12-2 is a recognized pseudogene. The CDR3 contains 14 residues. Here the CDR3 DNA reads TGTGCAAGTCGCTTTAGACCACGCACAGATACGCAGTATTTT. It translates to CASRFRPRTDTQYF.

This sequence joins TRBV7-9 and TRBJ1-4, with D maybe TRBD1 (6 bases). This CDR3 comprises 16 residues. The V end was cut by 5 bases, the J end by 0 bases, with 13 bases between. Germline CDR1 reads SEHNR; CDR2 reads FQNEAQ (reference sequence). In nucleotides, the CDR3 is TGTGCCAGCAGCCCAGAGGACAGTTCAACTAATGAAAAACTGTTTTTT. It yields the protein CASSPEDSSTNEKLFF.

This chain links TRBV4-2 with TRBJ2-1; D is unclear. The V end was cut by 0 bases, the J end by 0 bases, with 12 bases between. This CDR3 is 17 amino acids long. In germline, CDR1 is LGHNA, CDR2 YNFKEQ. CDR3 loop: CASSQDPMGGSYNEQFF. CDR3 nucleotide sequence: TGTGCCAGCAGCCAAGACCCCATGGGCGGCTCCTACAATGAGCAGTTCTTC.

The chain links TRBV7-9 to TRBJ2-1, with D maybe TRBD2 (5 bases). V lost 7 bases and J 2 bases, leaving 18 bases between the germline ends. From germline, CDR1 is SEHNR and CDR2 FQNEAQ (reference sequence). The CDR3 consists of 16 residues. The CDR3 bases are TGTGCCAGCATCCCATGGACCAGCGGAACCTACAATGAGCAGTTCTTC. Its translation is CASIPWTSGTYNEQFF.

There are a few counts of this clonotype. The V call is TRBV5-1, the J call TRBJ1-2, with D uncertain. CDR3 length equals 13 residues. The germline V gene encodes CDR1 SGHRS and CDR2 YFSETQ. V was shortened by 0 bases and J by 5 bases, with 8 bases between the two germline ends. CDR3 bases: TGCGCCAGCAGCTTGGAACCCTTGTATGGCTACACCTTC. It is translated as CASSLEPLYGYTF.

The rearrangement links TRBV15 to TRBJ2-5; the match to TRBD2 covers 11 bases. The J segment lost 11 bases and the V segment lost 1 base, leaving 12 bases of the junction unmatched. The CDR3 sequence is 16 residues long. CDR1 and CDR2 (germline): LNHNV, YYDKDF (reference sequence). CDR3 sequence (DNA): TGTGCCACCAGCAGAGGGCTAGCGGGAGGTGACAATGAGCAGTACTTC. Residues: CATSRGLAGGDNEQYF.

V usage is TRBV18 and J usage is TRBJ2-7, with 9 bases matching TRBD1. The V segment lost 9 bases and the J segment 5 bases; nucleotides outside the gene matches: 5. From germline, CDR1 is KGHSH and CDR2 LQKENI. This CDR3 region has 12 residues. The DNA of the CDR3 is TGTGCCAGTGGACAGGGGTCCAACGAGCAGTACTTC. It encodes CASGQGSNEQYF.

This clonotype was detected a few times. The rearrangement joins TRBV21-1 to TRBJ2-1; the table's D call, TRBD1, has no DNA check behind it. TRBV21-1 counts as a pseudogene. This CDR3 comprises 16 residues. The CDR3 nucleotides read TGTGCCAGCAGCGAGCAGCTCAGGGGATTGTACAATGAGCAGTTCTTC. Its protein is CASSEQLRGLYNEQFF.

V and J are TRBV11-3 and TRBJ1-5; a possible D gene is TRBD1 (5 bases). Trimming shortened V by 7 bases and J by 5 bases, and 6 bases separated the two germline ends. The V gene's germline CDR1 is SGHNT and CDR2 YENEEA. This CDR3 region has 11 residues. CDR3 DNA sequence: TGTGCCAGCACCAGGGATCAGCCCCAGCATTTT. It specifies CASTRDQPQHF.

The chain uses TRBV5-1 and TRBJ2-7, with 12 bases identical to TRBD2. The V segment lost 3 bases and the J segment 7 bases; nucleotides outside the gene matches: 8. The CDR3 consists of 15 residues. Looked up from germline, CDR1 is SGHRS and CDR2 is YFSETQ. The CDR3 sequence: CASSSRLAGDHEQYF. The CDR3 nucleotides are TGCGCCAGCAGCTCGAGACTAGCGGGAGATCATGAGCAGTACTTC.

This clonotype was seen only once. Given a much more abundant clone one base away, this may be a read error. The rearrangement uses TRBV20-1 and TRBJ2-1, with TRBD2 identical over 10 bases. Germline V gene sequence: CDR1 DFQATT, CDR2 SNEGSKA (reference sequence). The CDR3 extends over 14 amino acids. The V segment lost 2 bases and the J segment 10 bases; nucleotides outside the gene matches: 8. The CDR3 nucleotides read TGCAGTGCTAGACTAGCGGGAGCCTCCTACGAGCAGTTCTTC. As protein: CSARLAGASYEQFF.

This clonotype was observed a handful of times. The rearrangement joins TRBV20-1 to TRBJ2-7; tentative D call: TRBD2 (5 bases). CDR1 and CDR2 from the germline V gene are DFQATT and SNEGSKA (reference sequence). Trimming pared 7 bases from V and 2 bases from J, leaving 9 bases between. The CDR3 sequence is 11 residues long. CDR3 nucleotides: TGCAGTGGGACGGAGGCCTACGAGCAGTACTTC. This sequence encodes CSGTEAYEQYF.

Details on this clonotype: This could be a read error, since a much larger clone is one nucleotide away. The V and J genes are TRBV28 and TRBJ2-5; D might be TRBD1 (5 bases). In germline, CDR1 is MDHEN, CDR2 SYDVKM. V was trimmed by 6 bases and J by 4 bases, leaving 6 bases between them. The CDR3 runs to 11 residues. The CDR3, as DNA: TGTGCCAGCAGGGGGCCAGAGACCCAGTACTTC. The encoded protein is CASRGPETQYF.

The sample holds a few counts of this clonotype. V usage is TRBV7-2 and J usage is TRBJ2-7; a possible D gene is TRBD1 (6 bases). Trimming removed 5 bases from V and 3 bases from J, with 11 bases in between. Germline lookup yields CDR1 SGHTA and CDR2 FQGNSA. This CDR3 spans 13 amino acids. CDR3 sequence: CASSVGQRYEQYF. In DNA form, the CDR3 reads TGTGCCAGCAGCGTAGGACAGCGCTACGAGCAGTACTTC. Variable domain in full (rest from reference TRBV7-2 and TRBJ2-7): GAGVSQSPSNKVTEKGKDVELRCDPISGHTALYWYRQSLGQGLEFLIYFQGNSAPDKSGLPSDRFSAERTGGSVSTLTIQRTQQEDSAVYLCASSVGQRYEQYFGPGTRLTVT.

The rearrangement links TRBV28 to TRBJ2-3, with a weak D call TRBD2 (5 bases). V lost 7 bases and J 4 bases, leaving 15 bases between the germline ends. This CDR3 contains 14 residues. Germline assignment: CDR1 MDHEN and CDR2 SYDVKM. DNA for the CDR3: TGTGCCAGCACGTTGATGTCTAGCTCAGATACGCAGTATTTT. This sequence encodes CASTLMSSSDTQYF. Combining the CDR3 with reference TRBV28 and TRBJ2-3 gives the whole variable domain DVKVTQSSRYLVKRTGEKVFLECVQDMDHENMFWYRQDPGLGLRLIYFSYDVKMKEKGDIPEGYSVSREKKERFSLILESASTNQTSMYLCASTLMSSSDTQYFGPGTRLTVL.

The chain uses TRBV5-1 and TRBJ2-1; D possibly corresponds to TRBD2 (5 bases). The CDR3 is 15 amino acids. Germline CDR1 and CDR2: SGHRS and YFSETQ. Trimming left V 1 base short and J 8 bases short, with 16 bases between. The CDR3 spells CASSLSWTFGDEQFF. Written as DNA, the CDR3 is TGCGCCAGCAGCTTGAGCTGGACTTTCGGGGATGAGCAGTTCTTC.

The rearrangement uses TRBV9 and TRBJ1-2; 8 bases fit TRBD1. The J segment lost 4 bases and the V segment lost 5 bases, leaving 10 bases of the junction unmatched. This CDR3 has 15 amino acids. The V gene's germline CDR1 is SGDLS and CDR2 YYNGEE. Here the CDR3 reads CASSPGQGLAYGYTF. The DNA for the CDR3 is TGTGCCAGCAGTCCTGGACAGGGCCTTGCCTATGGCTACACCTTC.

This chain uses TRBV10-1 with TRBJ1-1, with 9 bases matching TRBD1. Germline V gene lookup returns CDR1 WNHNN and CDR2 SYGVQD (reference sequence). This CDR3 region has 15 residues. V lost 5 bases and J lost 9; bases outside the gene matches: 13. CDR3 nucleotides: TGCGCCAGCAGTCGAGTGTACAGGGGGCCCTCTCAAGCTTTCTTT. This codes for CASSRVYRGPSQAFF.

This clonotype was seen a handful of times. The V and J genes are TRBV27 and TRBJ1-5; D not resolved. From germline, CDR1 is MNHEY and CDR2 SMNVEV (reference sequence). V lost 0 bases and J 7 bases, leaving 7 bases between the germline ends. This CDR3 region has 13 residues. The CDR3 DNA is TGTGCCAGCAGTTTATCGATCAGACAGCCCCAGCATTTT. Amino acids: CASSLSIRQPQHF.

This clonotype was observed a handful of times. The V call is TRBV12-3 or TRBV12-4, the J call TRBJ2-6, with D tentatively TRBD2 (6 bases). The CDR3 spans 16 residues. V lost 1 base, J lost 1 base, and 8 bases lay in between. CDR3 region: CASSLVGGSGANVLTF. The CDR3 DNA sequence: TGTGCCAGCAGTTTAGTTGGGGGGTCTGGGGCCAACGTCCTGACTTTC.

The rearrangement links TRBV4-1 to TRBJ2-1, with D tentatively TRBD1 or TRBD2 (6 bases each). V was clipped by 3 bases and J by 10 bases, with 16 bases between them. CDR3 length equals 14 residues. Germline CDR1 MGHRA, CDR2 YSYEKL. The CDR3 loop is CASSHPGDSYEQFF. The CDR3 coding sequence is TGCGCCAGCAGCCATCCAGGGGACTCCTACGAGCAGTTCTTC.

This clonotype was counted many times. J is TRBJ2-7 and V is TRBV7-2, with no clear D. The CDR3 covers 13 residues. Germline CDR1 reads SGHTA; CDR2 reads FQGNSA. Trimming removed 0 bases at V and 1 base at J, with 4 bases between. CDR3 region: CASSLAKSYEQYF. The CDR3 DNA is TGTGCCAGCAGCTTAGCCAAATCCTACGAGCAGTACTTC.

This clonotype was picked up a small number of times. In DNA form, the CDR3 reads TGCAGTGCCCCCCCGGGGGGGGGAGCAGATACGCAGTATTTT. Protein: CSAPPGGGADTQYF. J is TRBJ2-3 and V is TRBV20-1; TRBD2 matches at 8 bases. Trimming at V came to 6 bases and at J to 4 bases, leaving 9 bases not matched to a gene. Looked up from germline, CDR1 is DFQATT and CDR2 is SNEGSKA (reference sequence). The CDR3 runs to 14 residues.